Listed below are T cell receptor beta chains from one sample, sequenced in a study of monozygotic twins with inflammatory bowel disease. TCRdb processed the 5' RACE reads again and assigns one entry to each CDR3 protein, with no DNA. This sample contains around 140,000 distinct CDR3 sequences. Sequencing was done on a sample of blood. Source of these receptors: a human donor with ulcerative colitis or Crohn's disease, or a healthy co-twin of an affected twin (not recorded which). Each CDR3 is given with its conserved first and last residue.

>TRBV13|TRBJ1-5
CASSPVGNQPQHF
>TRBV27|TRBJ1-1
CASSYAGRITEAFF
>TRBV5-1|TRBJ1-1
CASSSGDHTEAFF
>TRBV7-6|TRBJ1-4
CASSTSPGTGLGEKLFF
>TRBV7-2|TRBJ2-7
CASSSRQGNEQYF
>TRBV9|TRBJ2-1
CASSVGTDYNEQFF
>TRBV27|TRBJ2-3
CASIRGGSVNTDTQYF
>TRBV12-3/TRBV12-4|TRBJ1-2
CASSLDYGYTF
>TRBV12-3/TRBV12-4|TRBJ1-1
CASSLSAGLHMNTEAFF
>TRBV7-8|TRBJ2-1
CASSLWLRGTSSYNEQFF
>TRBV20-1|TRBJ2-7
CSARDRVREQYF
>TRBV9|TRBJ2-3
CASSVGRGRTDTQYF
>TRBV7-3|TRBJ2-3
CASSLTRPGRTDTQYF
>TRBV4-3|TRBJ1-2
CASSPVGSNYGYTF
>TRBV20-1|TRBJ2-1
CSARGTSGNIDEQFF
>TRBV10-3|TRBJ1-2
CATHENKTGPNYGYTF
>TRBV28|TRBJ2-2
CASSALQVYGELFF
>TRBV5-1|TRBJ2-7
CASSLRQGANEQYF
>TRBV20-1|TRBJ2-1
CSARALGGRAIDEQFF
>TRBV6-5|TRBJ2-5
CASRAFQETQYF
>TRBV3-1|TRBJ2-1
CASSLRLRETRNEQFF
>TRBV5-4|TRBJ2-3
CASSLPQDRPYTDTQYF
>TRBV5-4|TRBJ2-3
CASSLDRGRDTQYF
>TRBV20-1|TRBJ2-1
CSARALRTSGYYNEQFF
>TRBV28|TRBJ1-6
CASSLMAGEDSPLHF
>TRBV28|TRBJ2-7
CASSLDRAVGEQYF
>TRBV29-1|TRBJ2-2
CSGLNSNTGELFF
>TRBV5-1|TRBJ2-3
CASSLKTSGRLDTQYF
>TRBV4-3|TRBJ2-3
CASSPTLTSGSGTDTQYF
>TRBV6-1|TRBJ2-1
CASSPEGGTYNEQFF
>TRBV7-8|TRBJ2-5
CASSPFKGRKQETQYF
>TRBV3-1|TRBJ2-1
CASSQGLEGYNEQFF
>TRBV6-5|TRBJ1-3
CASSSQLSSGNTIYF
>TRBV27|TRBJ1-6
CASNIQGGPYNSPLHF
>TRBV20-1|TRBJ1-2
CSAPQTGNGYTF
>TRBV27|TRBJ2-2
CASSPGTSGTGELFF
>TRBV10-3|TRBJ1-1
CAISEGTEAFF
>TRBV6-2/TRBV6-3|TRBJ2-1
CASRRDLNAYNEQFF
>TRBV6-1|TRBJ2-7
CASSPNLADPYEQYF
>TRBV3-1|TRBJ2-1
CASSHRGSGREGPYNEQFF
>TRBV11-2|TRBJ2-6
CASSSGRGQELFSGANVLTF
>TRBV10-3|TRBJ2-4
CAISADRREIEYF
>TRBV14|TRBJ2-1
CASSRIIAGLYNEQFF
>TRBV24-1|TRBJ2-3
CATSGPSTDTQYF
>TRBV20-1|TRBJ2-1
CSAAEREGWGNEQFF
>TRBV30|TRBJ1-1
CAWSRANTEAFF
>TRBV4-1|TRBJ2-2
CASSTWTSGNTGELFF
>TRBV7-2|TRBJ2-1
CASSLAVGSYNEQFF
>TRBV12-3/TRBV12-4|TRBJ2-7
CASSSRSSGYEQYF
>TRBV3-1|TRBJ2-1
CASSRNLMIGLGDNEQFF
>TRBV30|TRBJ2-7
CAWTLDVTYEQYF
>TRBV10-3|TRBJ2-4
CAISEREQGRKNIQYF
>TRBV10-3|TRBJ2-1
CAISERDRGFTGEFF
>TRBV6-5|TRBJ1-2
CASSYGSGPYGYTF
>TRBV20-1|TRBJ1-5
CSARGSPGNQPQHF